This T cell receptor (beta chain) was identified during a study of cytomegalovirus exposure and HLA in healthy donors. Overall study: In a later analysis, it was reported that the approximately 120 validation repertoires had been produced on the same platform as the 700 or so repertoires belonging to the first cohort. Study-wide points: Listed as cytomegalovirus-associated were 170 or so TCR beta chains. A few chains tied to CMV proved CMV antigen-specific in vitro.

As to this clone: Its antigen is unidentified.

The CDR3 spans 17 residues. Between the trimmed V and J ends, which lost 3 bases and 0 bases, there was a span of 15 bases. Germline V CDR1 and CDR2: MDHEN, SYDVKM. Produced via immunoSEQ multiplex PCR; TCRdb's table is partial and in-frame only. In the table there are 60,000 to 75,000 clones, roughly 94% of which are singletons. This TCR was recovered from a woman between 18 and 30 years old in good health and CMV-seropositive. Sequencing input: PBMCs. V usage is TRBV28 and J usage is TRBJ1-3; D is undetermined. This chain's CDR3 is CASSLSGAGFSGNTIYF. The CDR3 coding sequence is TGTGCCAGCAGTTTGTCAGGCGCAGGATTCTCTGGAAACACCATATATTTT.